The rows below give T cell receptor beta chains drawn from one sample of a study of identical twins. TCRdb fed the 5' RACE reads into MiXCR, producing one record per CDR3 protein. The repertoire holds about 470,000 distinct CDR3 sequences, with 24% as singletons. A further study also used this sample, focusing on T cells expressing NK-cell markers.

Sequences were obtained from CD4+ T cells sorted from blood. These receptors all come from a young woman in good health. The CDR3 runs from the conserved cysteine through the conserved F or W. The order of the fields is V gene, CDR3 length, D gene, clone size, J gene, CDR3 protein, CDR3 DNA. The D gene is left open where the match is weak. Clone size is shown for a subset of rows, as once, few, many or a class of expanded clone.

TRBV12-3/TRBV12-4,15,-,-,TRBJ2-4,CASSPSLLAKNIQYF,TGTGCCAGCAGTCCTTCACTTCTAGCCAAAAACATTCAGTACTTC
TRBV20-1,17,TRBD2,-,TRBJ2-1,CSARDRGLAGRYNEQFF,TGCAGTGCTAGAGATAGAGGACTAGCGGGAAGGTACAATGAGCAGTTCTTC
TRBV25-1,13,-,-,TRBJ1-2,CASSGHTSRGYTF,TGTGCCAGCAGTGGTCACACGTCCCGTGGCTACACCTTC
TRBV6-4,9,-,-,TRBJ2-1,CACHNEQFF,TGTGCCTGCCACAATGAGCAGTTCTTC
TRBV18,17,-,-,TRBJ2-2,CASSPWGPGRDTGELFF,TGTGCCAGCTCACCATGGGGACCGGGACGAGACACCGGGGAGCTGTTTTTT
TRBV10-3,14,-,-,TRBJ2-3,CAISGPTGTDTQYF,TGTGCCATCAGTGGCCCAACAGGGACAGATACGCAGTATTTT
TRBV9,13,-,-,TRBJ2-3,CASTRGPGDTQYF,TGTGCCAGCACTCGAGGGCCCGGAGATACGCAGTATTTT
TRBV15,13,-,-,TRBJ2-3,CATSRSLKDTQYF,TGTGCCACCAGCAGATCCTTAAAAGATACGCAGTATTTT
TRBV12-3/TRBV12-4,14,TRBD1,-,TRBJ1-2,CASSPGQGLDGYTF,TGTGCCAGCAGTCCCGGACAGGGGCTGGATGGCTACACCTTC
TRBV20-1,15,-,few,TRBJ2-7,CSARWEGGIMGEQYF,TGCAGTGCTAGATGGGAGGGGGGAATAATGGGCGAGCAGTACTTC
TRBV5-1,14,-,few,TRBJ2-7,CASSFHSGGREQYF,TGCGCCAGCAGTTTTCATTCGGGGGGCCGCGAGCAGTACTTC
TRBV6-2/TRBV6-3,14,-,-,TRBJ2-3,CASRDPGRADTQYF,TGTGCCAGCAGGGACCCTGGAAGGGCAGATACGCAGTATTTT
TRBV24-1,16,-,-,TRBJ2-7,CATSDTLRQELYEQYF,TGTGCCACCAGTGATACTTTGCGGCAGGAACTTTACGAGCAGTACTTC
TRBV7-2,12,-,-,TRBJ1-6,CAGRTANSPLHF,TGTGCCGGGAGGACAGCAAATTCACCCCTCCACTTT
TRBV7-2,15,TRBD1,few,TRBJ2-7,CASRTAGTGYYEQYF,TGTGCCAGCCGAACCGCCGGGACAGGGTACTACGAGCAGTACTTC
TRBV10-2,13,-,-,TRBJ1-1,CASRFPGGTEAFF,TGCGCCAGCAGGTTCCCCGGGGGCACTGAAGCTTTCTTT
TRBV12-3/TRBV12-4,13,TRBD2,-,TRBJ2-5,CASSFASGSTQYF,TGTGCCAGCAGTTTTGCTAGCGGCTCGACCCAGTACTTC
TRBV29-1,13,TRBD1,-,TRBJ2-1,CSVTGTAYNEQFF,TGCAGCGTTACTGGGACAGCCTACAATGAGCAGTTCTTC
TRBV6-6,13,-,-,TRBJ1-2,CASNRAGTYGYTF,TGTGCCAGCAATCGGGCTGGGACCTATGGCTACACCTTC
TRBV30,13,-,few,TRBJ2-5,CACPSWGGETQYF,TGTGCCTGCCCCTCCTGGGGGGGCGAGACCCAGTACTTC
TRBV20-1,16,-,once,TRBJ2-3,CSANARNRGGTDTQYF,TGCAGTGCTAACGCCCGAAATAGGGGGGGCACAGATACGCAGTATTTT
TRBV29-1,12,-,few,TRBJ2-5,CSVLPGTETQYF,TGCAGCGTCCTTCCAGGAACGGAGACCCAGTACTTC
TRBV29-1,12,-,-,TRBJ2-1,CSVANFGGEQFF,TGCAGCGTTGCTAATTTCGGGGGTGAGCAGTTCTTC
TRBV11-1,18,-,many,TRBJ2-1,CASSLGVRRLGLYNEQFF,TGTGCCAGCAGCTTAGGTGTCCGGCGACTCGGCCTATACAATGAGCAGTTCTTC
TRBV20-1,13,-,many,TRBJ1-4,CSARHPTVEKLFF,TGCAGTGCTAGACATCCAACCGTTGAAAAACTGTTTTTT
TRBV6-2/TRBV6-3,13,-,few,TRBJ1-2,CASSYQSLQGYTF,TGTGCCAGCAGTTACCAGAGCTTACAAGGCTACACCTTC
TRBV20-1,15,TRBD1,once,TRBJ1-2,CSAPTGGTHNYGYTF,TGCAGTGCGCCTACAGGGGGCACACATAACTATGGCTACACCTTC
TRBV10-2,13,-,-,TRBJ2-7,CASSVNRPSEQYF,TGCGCCAGCAGTGTGAACAGGCCTAGCGAGCAGTACTTC
TRBV29-1,11,-,-,TRBJ1-2,CSVGARYGYTF,TGCAGCGTTGGGGCTCGCTATGGCTACACCTTC
TRBV12-3/TRBV12-4,15,-,few,TRBJ1-6,CASSFGTGVDSPLHF,TGTGCCAGCAGTTTCGGAACAGGAGTGGATTCACCCCTCCACTTT
TRBV4-3,14,TRBD1,-,TRBJ1-2,CASSQARDRAGYTF,TGCGCCAGCAGCCAAGCCCGGGACAGGGCTGGCTACACCTTC
TRBV11-2,12,-,few,TRBJ1-1,CASRIENTEAFF,TGTGCCAGCAGGATAGAGAACACTGAAGCTTTCTTT
TRBV20-1,12,TRBD2,-,TRBJ2-7,CSAPGGVDEQYF,TGCAGTGCCCCGGGGGGAGTTGACGAGCAGTACTTC
TRBV6-5,18,TRBD2,-,TRBJ2-3,CASSYSRKTSGFPDTQYF,TGTGCCAGCAGTTACTCGAGAAAGACTAGCGGGTTCCCAGATACGCAGTATTTT
TRBV7-2,15,-,-,TRBJ2-2,CASSPSSSNTGELFF,TGTGCCAGCAGTCCCTCGAGTTCGAACACCGGGGAGCTGTTTTTT
TRBV5-1,13,-,-,TRBJ2-5,CASSFNWQETQYF,TGCGCCAGCAGCTTCAACTGGCAAGAGACCCAGTACTTC
TRBV29-1,12,-,many,TRBJ2-3,CSVEPGTDTQYF,TGCAGCGTTGAACCCGGCACAGATACGCAGTATTTT
TRBV20-1,13,-,-,TRBJ1-5,CSASRYSNQPQHF,TGCAGTGCTAGTCGCTATAGCAATCAGCCCCAGCATTTT
TRBV20-1,13,TRBD1,-,TRBJ1-6,CSATGQGDSPLHF,TGCAGTGCTACGGGACAGGGGGATTCACCCCTCCACTTT
TRBV5-1,17,-,-,TRBJ1-5,CASSLNGAGGSNQPQHF,TGCGCCAGCAGCTTGAATGGGGCCGGCGGTAGCAATCAGCCCCAGCATTTT
TRBV7-9,13,-,few,TRBJ1-3,CASLDSAGNTIYF,TGTGCCAGCCTGGACAGTGCTGGAAACACCATATATTTT
TRBV20-1,14,TRBD1,few,TRBJ2-7,CSAWPGQGAYEQYF,TGCAGTGCCTGGCCGGGACAGGGCGCCTACGAGCAGTACTTC
TRBV6-2/TRBV6-3,14,TRBD1,-,TRBJ1-2,CASSYSRDSYGYTF,TGTGCCAGCAGTTACAGCCGGGACAGCTATGGCTACACCTTC
TRBV14,14,-,few,TRBJ2-2,CASSQAYFTGELFF,TGTGCCAGCAGCCAAGCTTACTTCACCGGGGAGCTGTTTTTT
TRBV6-2/TRBV6-3,16,-,many,TRBJ1-1,CASSYLLPNMNTEAFF,TGTGCCAGCAGTTACCTACTGCCCAACATGAACACTGAAGCTTTCTTT
TRBV5-6,13,-,few,TRBJ2-5,CASSRVFGETQYF,TGTGCCAGCAGCCGGGTATTTGGTGAGACCCAGTACTTC
TRBV20-1,13,TRBD1,-,TRBJ1-5,CSGSGGGGQPQHF,TGCAGTGGTTCAGGGGGCGGGGGTCAGCCCCAGCATTTT
TRBV5-1,18,TRBD2,-,TRBJ2-3,CASSLLAGGLVITDTQYF,TGCGCCAGCAGCTTACTAGCGGGGGGGCTTGTGATTACAGATACGCAGTATTTT
TRBV7-2,12,-,-,TRBJ2-3,CASSLVSHTQYF,TGTGCCAGCAGCTTAGTGTCCCATACGCAGTATTTT
TRBV20-1,13,-,-,TRBJ2-7,CSAEGKGGYEQYF,TGCAGTGCCGAGGGGAAGGGTGGGTACGAGCAGTACTTC
TRBV30,15,TRBD2,few,TRBJ2-2,CAWTLAGGGTGELFF,TGTGCCTGGACGCTAGCGGGAGGGGGTACCGGGGAGCTGTTTTTT
TRBV5-1,14,-,-,TRBJ1-6,CASSPDRYNSPLHF,TGCGCCAGCAGCCCCGACAGATACAATTCACCCCTCCACTTT
TRBV25-1,15,-,few,TRBJ1-2,CASSEFRDTGYGYTF,TGTGCCAGCAGTGAATTTAGGGATACGGGCTATGGCTACACCTTC
TRBV14,15,TRBD1,-,TRBJ1-2,CASSQSGTAMGGYTF,TGTGCCAGCAGCCAATCCGGGACAGCCATGGGAGGCTACACCTTC
TRBV20-1,18,-,-,TRBJ2-6,CRAVGQGGKTSGANVLTF,TGCAGGGCCGTGGGTCAGGGGGGAAAGACCTCTGGGGCCAACGTCCTGACTTTC